A single sample is the source of the 7 T cell receptor beta chains below, sequenced in a study of identifying expanded T cells in peripheral blood. The data were produced by immunoSEQ multiplex PCR, yet TCRdb's version contains in-frame clones alone and is incomplete. This table has about 100,000 clones, 75% to 90% appearing once. Sequenced sample: blood. These receptors all come from a person aged 18 to 70 in good health.

V usage is TRBV7-9 and J usage is TRBJ2-3; TRBD2 matches at 10 bases. The CDR3 sequence is 17 residues long. Germline CDR1 SEHNR, CDR2 FQNEAQ (reference sequence). With 1 base clipped from V and 2 bases from J, the junction kept 6 bases outside the gene matches. This chain's CDR3 is CASSLVQLAGNTDTQYF. As DNA, the CDR3 is TGTGCCAGCAGCTTAGTTCAACTAGCGGGAAACACAGATACGCAGTATTTT. Together with reference TRBV7-9 and TRBJ2-3, the CDR3 gives the full variable domain: DTGVSQNPRHKITKRGQNVTFRCDPISEHNRLYWYRQTLGQGPEFLTYFQNEAQLEKSRLLSDRFSAERPKGSFSTLEIQRTEQGDSAMYLCASSLVQLAGNTDTQYFGPGTRLTVL.

The V call is TRBV7-9, the J call TRBJ1-4; D is ambiguous. This CDR3 spans 14 amino acids. The ends were cut back, 1 base at V and 6 bases at J, with 9 bases in the middle. CDR1 is SEHNR, CDR2 FQNEAQ, per germline (reference sequence). The CDR3 DNA reads as TGTGCCAGCAGCTTAGGGACGTACGATGAAAAACTGTTTTTT. Protein product: CASSLGTYDEKLFF.

The chain employs TRBV19 and TRBJ1-3; D is unclear. Germline CDR1 LNHDA, CDR2 SQIVND (reference sequence). V was cut by 6 bases and J by 0 bases, with 6 bases left in between. The CDR3 totals 13 residues. The DNA of the CDR3 is TGTGCCAGTAGCCGGATCTCTGGAAACACCATATATTTT. Translated, it gives CASSRISGNTIYF. Supplemented by reference TRBV19 and TRBJ1-3, the full variable domain reads DGGITQSPKYLFRKEGQNVTLSCEQNLNHDAMYWYRQDPGQGLRLIYYSQIVNDFQKGDIAEGYSVSREKKESFPLTVTSAQKNPTAFYLCASSRISGNTIYFGEGSWLTVV.

This chain uses TRBV2 with TRBJ1-4, with a possible D match to TRBD1 (5 bases). The CDR3 length is 16 residues. V lost 1 base to trimming and J lost 3 bases, with 12 bases between them. Germline CDR1 SNHLY, CDR2 FYNNEI. CDR3 protein: CASSEVAGRPNEKLFF. Here the CDR3 DNA reads TGTGCCAGCAGTGAAGTAGCAGGGAGACCTAATGAAAAACTGTTTTTT.

The chain's CDR3 is CASSLQGISYEQYF. In nucleotides, the CDR3 is TGCGCCAGCAGCTTACAGGGTATAAGCTACGAGCAGTACTTC. This sequence joins TRBV5-1 and TRBJ2-7, with a tentative D call TRBD1 (6 bases). The CDR3 is 14 amino acids. V lost 2 bases to trimming and J lost 3 bases, with 12 bases between them. Germline-derived CDR1 and CDR2 are SGHRS and YFSETQ.

The CDR3 here is CASSLANRGGTEAFF. In nucleotides, the CDR3 is TGTGCCAGCAGCTTAGCGAACCGGGGGGGCACTGAAGCTTTCTTT. The chain employs TRBV7-6 and TRBJ1-1; D perhaps matches TRBD1 (5 bases). Germline lookup yields CDR1 SGHVS and CDR2 FNYEAQ. The CDR3 contains 15 residues. V dropped 0 bases and J dropped 4 bases, with 12 bases sitting between them. Looking up the rest from reference TRBV7-6 and TRBJ1-1 gives the full variable domain: GAGVSQSPRYKVTKRGQDVALRCDPISGHVSLYWYRQALGQGPEFLTYFNYEAQQDKSGLPNDRFSAERPEGSISTLTIQRTEQRDSAMYRCASSLANRGGTEAFFGQGTRLTVV.

The rearrangement uses TRBV5-1 and TRBJ1-2; D perhaps matches TRBD1 (5 bases). There are 14 residues in the CDR3. V lost 4 bases and J 8 bases, leaving 18 bases between the germline ends. Germline CDR1 is SGHRS and CDR2 is YFSETQ. The CDR3 spells CASSPSQGTGGYTF. DNA of the CDR3: TGCGCCAGCAGCCCATCCCAGGGTACGGGAGGCTACACCTTC.